The rows below give T cell receptor beta chains drawn from one sample of a study of blood T cell repertoires in COVID-19. Using immunoSEQ multiplex PCR, the repertoire was profiled, and TCRdb retains in-frame clones only, with some absent. The sample contains about 24,000 clones, 86% of which appear only once. The specimen sequenced was peripheral blood. The receptor source for this set is a middle-aged man with active COVID-19. Each CDR3 is given with its conserved first and last residue. A D gene is named only where the DNA matches it firmly. The listing skips clone size in some rows; elsewhere it reads once, few, many or a size class.

j_call: TRBJ1-2; v_call: TRBV4-3; clone_size: .; d_call: TRBD1; cdr3_nt: TGCGCCAGCAGCTATAATCAGGGGGATGGCTACACCTTC; cdr3_aa: CASSYNQGDGYTF
j_call: TRBJ2-7; v_call: TRBV6-5; clone_size: .; d_call: TRBD2; cdr3_nt: TGTGCCAGCAGTTACAGCGGGAGGGTCGAGCAGTACTTC; cdr3_aa: CASSYSGRVEQYF
j_call: TRBJ1-1; v_call: TRBV28; clone_size: .; d_call: TRBD1; cdr3_nt: TGTGCCAGCAGTCTCGGACAGGGTTTTACCAAAGCTTTCTTT; cdr3_aa: CASSLGQGFTKAFF
j_call: TRBJ1-6; v_call: TRBV27; clone_size: few; d_call: TRBD1; cdr3_nt: TGTGCCAGCAGTTTAAGATCGGGGGACAGCTATTCACCCCTCCACTTT; cdr3_aa: CASSLRSGDSYSPLHF
j_call: TRBJ2-3; v_call: TRBV2; clone_size: .; d_call: TRBD1; cdr3_nt: TGTGCCAGCAGCGATTTGGGACAGCTGACAGATACGCAGTATTTT; cdr3_aa: CASSDLGQLTDTQYF
j_call: TRBJ2-3; v_call: TRBV4-3; clone_size: .; d_call: TRBD1; cdr3_nt: TGCGCCAGCAGCCAAGCCCCGGGACAGGGGGCAGATACGCAGTATTTT; cdr3_aa: CASSQAPGQGADTQYF
j_call: TRBJ2-3; v_call: TRBV7-8; clone_size: .; d_call: TRBD1; cdr3_nt: TGTGCCAGCAGCTTAGCCGGACAGGGTCTGGCAGATACGCAGTATTTT; cdr3_aa: CASSLAGQGLADTQYF
j_call: TRBJ2-5; v_call: TRBV7-9; clone_size: .; d_call: TRBD1; cdr3_nt: TGTGCCAGCAGCTTTGGTCCAGGGGGTATGGAGACCCAGTACTTC; cdr3_aa: CASSFGPGGMETQYF
j_call: TRBJ2-1; v_call: TRBV5-1; clone_size: .; d_call: .; cdr3_nt: TGCGCCAGCAGCTTGGGACAGTACAATGAGCAGTTCTTC; cdr3_aa: CASSLGQYNEQFF
j_call: TRBJ1-1; v_call: TRBV5-4; clone_size: .; d_call: .; cdr3_nt: TGTGCCAGCAGCTTTGGGAGGGGCACTGAAGCTTTCTTT; cdr3_aa: CASSFGRGTEAFF
j_call: TRBJ2-5; v_call: TRBV9; clone_size: .; d_call: .; cdr3_nt: TGTGCCAGCAGCGTAGAGGAGGGGGCTGCGGAGACCCAGTACTTC; cdr3_aa: CASSVEEGAAETQYF
j_call: TRBJ2-2; v_call: TRBV5-1; clone_size: .; d_call: .; cdr3_nt: TGCGCCAGCAACCGGGAGTTCAAGGGCGGGGAGCTGTTTTTT; cdr3_aa: CASNREFKGGELFF
j_call: TRBJ1-6; v_call: TRBV6-5; clone_size: .; d_call: TRBD1; cdr3_nt: TGTGCCAGCGGGGACAGGCTTTATTCACCCCTCCACTTT; cdr3_aa: CASGDRLYSPLHF
j_call: TRBJ2-5; v_call: TRBV2; clone_size: .; d_call: TRBD2; cdr3_nt: TGTGCCAGCAGTGACGGTAGCGGGAAGGCGGAGACCCAGTACTTC; cdr3_aa: CASSDGSGKAETQYF
j_call: TRBJ2-3; v_call: TRBV7-7; clone_size: .; d_call: TRBD1; cdr3_nt: TGTGCTAGCAGCCCCTTCATGGGACAGGGGGCGTTAGATACGCAGTATTTT; cdr3_aa: CASSPFMGQGALDTQYF
j_call: TRBJ2-3; v_call: TRBV5-1; clone_size: once; d_call: .; cdr3_nt: TGCGCCAGCAGCTTACGGGGGGCCGGCACAGATACGCAGTATTTT; cdr3_aa: CASSLRGAGTDTQYF
j_call: TRBJ1-5; v_call: TRBV11-2; clone_size: .; d_call: .; cdr3_nt: TGTGCCAGCAGCTTAACAATCGATCAGCCCCAGCATTTT; cdr3_aa: CASSLTIDQPQHF
j_call: TRBJ1-5; v_call: TRBV18; clone_size: .; d_call: TRBD1; cdr3_nt: TGTGCCAGCTCACCATTCGGACAGGGCGGCAATCAGCCCCAGCATTTT; cdr3_aa: CASSPFGQGGNQPQHF
j_call: TRBJ2-7; v_call: TRBV4-2; clone_size: .; d_call: TRBD1; cdr3_nt: TGTGCCAGCAGCCAACCTTCAGGGGGCTTATCCTACGAGCAGTACTTC; cdr3_aa: CASSQPSGGLSYEQYF
j_call: TRBJ1-2; v_call: TRBV6-4; clone_size: .; d_call: .; cdr3_nt: TGTGCCAGCAGTTGGGACATGAAAGCTAACTATGGCTACACCTTC; cdr3_aa: CASSWDMKANYGYTF
j_call: TRBJ2-1; v_call: TRBV4-3; clone_size: .; d_call: TRBD1; cdr3_nt: TGCGCCAGCAGCCAAGCAGACAGGGCTCGTAATGAGCAGTTCTTC; cdr3_aa: CASSQADRARNEQFF
j_call: TRBJ1-1; v_call: TRBV12-2; clone_size: .; d_call: .; cdr3_nt: TGTGCAAGTCGCTTACACAGGGAACGGAAAGCTTTCTTT; cdr3_aa: CASRLHRERKAFF
j_call: TRBJ2-3; v_call: TRBV13; clone_size: once; d_call: TRBD1; cdr3_nt: TGTGCCAGCAGCGCAGGGACAGGAGACACAGATACGCAGTATTTT; cdr3_aa: CASSAGTGDTDTQYF
j_call: TRBJ2-3; v_call: TRBV18; clone_size: .; d_call: .; cdr3_nt: TGTGCCAGCTCACCCCCCAAGACTGTACCCCATACGCAGTATTTT; cdr3_aa: CASSPPKTVPHTQYF
j_call: TRBJ1-4; v_call: TRBV19; clone_size: .; d_call: TRBD1; cdr3_nt: TGTGCCAGTAGTAACATACAGGGGGTGCGTGAAAAACTGTTTTTT; cdr3_aa: CASSNIQGVREKLFF
j_call: TRBJ2-1; v_call: TRBV6-2/TRBV6-3; clone_size: .; d_call: .; cdr3_nt: TGTGCCAGCAGTGGCGGGTACAATGAGCAGTTCTTC; cdr3_aa: CASSGGYNEQFF
j_call: TRBJ2-3; v_call: TRBV7-3; clone_size: .; d_call: TRBD2; cdr3_nt: TGTGCCAGCAGCATCGGGACTAGCGGGAGATGGATCACAGATACGCAGTATTTT; cdr3_aa: CASSIGTSGRWITDTQYF
j_call: TRBJ1-1; v_call: TRBV10-3; clone_size: .; d_call: .; cdr3_nt: TGTGCCATCAGCCAAACAGGGAACACTGAAGCTTTCTTT; cdr3_aa: CAISQTGNTEAFF
j_call: TRBJ2-3; v_call: TRBV29-1; clone_size: .; d_call: .; cdr3_nt: TGCAGCGTTGGCCAGGGGACAGATACGCAGTATTTT; cdr3_aa: CSVGQGTDTQYF
j_call: TRBJ1-5; v_call: TRBV6-1; clone_size: .; d_call: .; cdr3_nt: TGTGCCAGCAGTGAAGGGGGGGGCAATCAGCCCCAGCATTTT; cdr3_aa: CASSEGGGNQPQHF
j_call: TRBJ2-1; v_call: TRBV5-4; clone_size: .; d_call: .; cdr3_nt: TGTGCCAGCAGCTTGGGGGGAATAGGGGGAATGAATGAGCAGTTCTTC; cdr3_aa: CASSLGGIGGMNEQFF
j_call: TRBJ1-4; v_call: TRBV7-9; clone_size: .; d_call: .; cdr3_nt: TGTGCCAGCAGCTTCGATGGGGAGGATCAAAAACTGTTTTTT; cdr3_aa: CASSFDGEDQKLFF
j_call: TRBJ2-1; v_call: TRBV9; clone_size: .; d_call: TRBD1; cdr3_nt: TGTGCCAGCAGCGCCCGACAGGGGAGTCTAGTGGATGAGCAGTTCTTC; cdr3_aa: CASSARQGSLVDEQFF
j_call: TRBJ2-3; v_call: TRBV5-1; clone_size: .; d_call: TRBD1; cdr3_nt: TGCGCCAGCAGCTTCGCCGGGACAGGGTGGGATACGCAGTATTTT; cdr3_aa: CASSFAGTGWDTQYF
j_call: TRBJ2-5; v_call: TRBV5-1; clone_size: .; d_call: TRBD2; cdr3_nt: TGCGCCAGCAAAACTATTCCGGCGGGAGAAGAGACCCAGTACTTC; cdr3_aa: CASKTIPAGEETQYF
j_call: TRBJ2-1; v_call: TRBV25-1; clone_size: .; d_call: TRBD1; cdr3_nt: TGTGCCAGCAGTGAACTCCGGGACAGGGCATCCAATGAGCAGTTCTTC; cdr3_aa: CASSELRDRASNEQFF
j_call: TRBJ2-3; v_call: TRBV27; clone_size: .; d_call: TRBD1; cdr3_nt: TGTGCCAGCAGTTCCCAGGGGGCAGGCACAGATACGCAGTATTTT; cdr3_aa: CASSSQGAGTDTQYF
j_call: TRBJ2-3; v_call: TRBV4-3; clone_size: .; d_call: TRBD2; cdr3_nt: TGCGCCAGCAGCCAAGAAGTGGGTAATGCGGGAGGGCCAGGAGATACGCAGTATTTT; cdr3_aa: CASSQEVGNAGGPGDTQYF
j_call: TRBJ1-6; v_call: TRBV7-2; clone_size: .; d_call: .; cdr3_nt: TGTGCCAGCAGCATCATACTACCGTTTAATTCACCCCTCCACTTT; cdr3_aa: CASSIILPFNSPLHF
j_call: TRBJ2-1; v_call: TRBV5-6; clone_size: .; d_call: TRBD2; cdr3_nt: TGTGCCAGCAGCTTGAACCGGGGGGGCCATTACAATGAGCAGTTCTTC; cdr3_aa: CASSLNRGGHYNEQFF
j_call: TRBJ2-7; v_call: TRBV5-1; clone_size: .; d_call: TRBD2; cdr3_nt: TGCGCCAGCAGCTTGGCCCCCCTGGTAGCGGGTTACGGAGAGCAGTACTTC; cdr3_aa: CASSLAPLVAGYGEQYF
j_call: TRBJ2-7; v_call: TRBV7-9; clone_size: once; d_call: TRBD1; cdr3_nt: TGTGCCAGCAGCTTAGGGGGACAGGTTTACGAGCAGTACTTC; cdr3_aa: CASSLGGQVYEQYF
j_call: TRBJ1-2; v_call: TRBV9; clone_size: .; d_call: .; cdr3_nt: TGTGCCAGCAGCGTAATGGGGGCGTCTGGGAATGGCTACACCTTC; cdr3_aa: CASSVMGASGNGYTF
j_call: TRBJ2-7; v_call: TRBV5-1; clone_size: .; d_call: TRBD2; cdr3_nt: TGCGCCAGCAGCTTCGCTAGCGGGAGTATATCCGAGCAGTACTTC; cdr3_aa: CASSFASGSISEQYF
j_call: TRBJ1-5; v_call: TRBV9; clone_size: .; d_call: .; cdr3_nt: TGTGCCAGCAGCGGGGGGGTTGGTAATCAGCCCCAGCATTTT; cdr3_aa: CASSGGVGNQPQHF
j_call: TRBJ2-1; v_call: TRBV6-4; clone_size: .; d_call: .; cdr3_nt: TGTGCCAGCAGTGTTGCGGGGAACAATGAGCAGTTCTTC; cdr3_aa: CASSVAGNNEQFF
j_call: TRBJ2-4; v_call: TRBV6-2/TRBV6-3; clone_size: few; d_call: TRBD1; cdr3_nt: TGTGCCAGCAACCCAGGGGGAACCCAAAACATTCAGTACTTC; cdr3_aa: CASNPGGTQNIQYF
j_call: TRBJ2-7; v_call: TRBV3-1/TRBV3-2; clone_size: once; d_call: TRBD1; cdr3_nt: TGTGCCAGCAGCCAAGAAAGGGGGGGACAGGGGTTCTACGAGCAGTACTTC; cdr3_aa: CASSQERGGQGFYEQYF
j_call: TRBJ1-2; v_call: TRBV28; clone_size: .; d_call: .; cdr3_nt: TGTGCCAGCAGTACAGGGTTCGCCTATGGCTACACCTTC; cdr3_aa: CASSTGFAYGYTF